The entry below gives a single TCR beta chain sequence along with its context. The sample belongs to a study of control samples from healthy donors and cancer patients. This CDR3 comprises 15 residues. V gave up 8 bases and J gave up 9 bases; unmatched junction bases: 12. In germline, CDR1 is SGHVS, CDR2 FNYEAQ. Using immunoSEQ multiplex PCR, the repertoire was profiled, and TCRdb retains in-frame clones only, with some absent. The sample gives 150,000 or so clones, around 93% of which show up once; approximately 2% is in the top ten. Sequences were obtained from blood. The rearrangement uses TRBV7-6 and TRBJ2-1; 11 bases map to TRBD2. The sequence was collected from a woman aged 45-65 years in good health. DNA of the CDR3: TGTGCCAGCCGACCCAGACTAGCGGGATGGGCTGAGCAGTTCTTC. This codes for CASRPRLAGWAEQFF.